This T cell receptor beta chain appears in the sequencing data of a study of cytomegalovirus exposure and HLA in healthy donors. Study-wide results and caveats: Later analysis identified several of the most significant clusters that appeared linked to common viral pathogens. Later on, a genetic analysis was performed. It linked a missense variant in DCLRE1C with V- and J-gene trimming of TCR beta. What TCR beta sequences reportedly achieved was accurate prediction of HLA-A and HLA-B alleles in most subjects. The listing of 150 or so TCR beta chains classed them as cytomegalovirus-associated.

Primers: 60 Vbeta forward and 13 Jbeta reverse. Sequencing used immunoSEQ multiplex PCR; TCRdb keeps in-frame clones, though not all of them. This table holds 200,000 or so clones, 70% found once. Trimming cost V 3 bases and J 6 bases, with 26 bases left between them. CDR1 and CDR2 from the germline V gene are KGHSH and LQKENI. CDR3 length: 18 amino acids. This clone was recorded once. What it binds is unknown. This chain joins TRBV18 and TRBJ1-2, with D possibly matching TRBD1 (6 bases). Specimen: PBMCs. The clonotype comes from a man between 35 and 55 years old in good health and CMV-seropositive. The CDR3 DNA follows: TGTGCCAGCTCACCGAATCTACTTGGGACCAGGGGAGGGGATGGCTACACCTTC. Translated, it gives CASSPNLLGTRGGDGYTF.